The 30 T cell receptor beta chains reported below all come from one sample, sequenced in a study of synovial regulatory T cells in juvenile arthritis (dated by TCRdb to 2014 to 2015). Library preparation employed the immunoSEQ multiplex PCR assay. In its TCRdb copy, this immuneACCESS table keeps in-frame sequences only and misses some clones. Where compared with another copy, unresolved V genes explain less than half of these, and the others have no known cause. The table held for this sample gives roughly 9,900 clones. The ten largest clones take up approximately 0.67% of the sample. Input material: Treg cells from blood. Read against the paper, the sample's cell subset or site label means: remaining (HLA-DR-negative) circulating blood Treg cells. The receptor set was obtained from a donor aged 2-35 years with juvenile idiopathic arthritis.

This chain connects TRBV6-1 to TRBJ2-7; TCRdb gives TRBD1 as the D gene, but with no DNA this cannot be confirmed. The germline CDR1 and CDR2 sequences are MNHNS and SASEGT. This CDR3 spans 12 amino acids. A DNA sequence was not provided. CDR3 loop: CASSRDSYEQYF.

This chain links TRBV4-3 with TRBJ1-4. The germline gives CDR1 LGHNA, CDR2 YSLEER. The CDR3 runs to 16 residues. The protein alone is recorded here. The CDR3 is CASSQLGGGKNEKLFF.

This chain uses TRBV5-4 with TRBJ2-5; TCRdb designates TRBD2, a call that cannot be tested without DNA. The CDR3 length is 14 residues. No DNA is given. Germline lookup yields CDR1 SGHNT and CDR2 YYREEE (reference sequence). CDR3 in amino acids: CASSTPAGPETQYF.

The chain uses TRBV19 and TRBJ2-1. Germline V CDR1 and CDR2: LNHDA, SQIVND (reference sequence). This CDR3 has 11 residues. No DNA accompanies this entry. CDR3: CASSSYNEQFF. The whole variable domain, filled in from reference TRBV19 and TRBJ2-1, reads DGGITQSPKYLFRKEGQNVTLSCEQNLNHDAMYWYRQDPGQGLRLIYYSQIVNDFQKGDIAEGYSVSREKKESFPLTVTSAQKNPTAFYLCASSSYNEQFFGPGTRLTVL.

This clone is called medium-sized based on its frequency. V usage is TRBV10-1 and J usage is TRBJ2-7; TCRdb selects TRBD1, and the lack of DNA leaves this call unchecked. The CDR3 covers 13 residues. No DNA is recorded. Germline-derived CDR1 and CDR2 are WNHNN and SYGVQD (reference sequence). The chain's CDR3 is CASTPGHSYEQYF.

The rearrangement joins TRBV4-1 to TRBJ1-1. This CDR3 region has 14 residues. No coding sequence is recorded. CDR1 and CDR2 from the germline V gene are MGHRA and YSYEKL. The CDR3 region is CASSRAPRRTEAFF.

CDR3 sequence reads: CASSLGRGSLNTEAFF. The chain links TRBV7-9 to TRBJ1-1. The CDR3 spans 16 residues. This entry has no DNA. Germline V gives CDR1 SEHNR, CDR2 FQNEAQ (reference sequence).

This chain uses TRBV5-4 with TRBJ1-6; the TCRdb D gene call, TRBD1, has no DNA to confirm it. The length of the CDR3 is 14 residues. The nucleotide record is missing. Germline V CDR1 and CDR2: SGHNT, YYREEE (reference sequence). The CDR3 loop reads CASSLALGAGPLHF.

The chain has TRBV14 and TRBJ2-2; TCRdb calls TRBD2, which cannot be checked without DNA. Per germline, CDR1 SGHDN and CDR2 FVKESK. The CDR3 sequence is 13 residues long. The nucleotide record is missing. This CDR3 is CASSQVSTGELFF.

This sequence joins TRBV18 and TRBJ2-1. This CDR3 contains 14 residues. Only the protein is on record. In germline, CDR1 is KGHSH, CDR2 LQKENI. The CDR3 protein is CASSPGWGHNEQFF.

This chain's CDR3 is CASTPDSTPQMNTEAFF. The chain couples TRBV19 to TRBJ1-1; TCRdb designates TRBD1, a call that cannot be tested without DNA. The CDR3 is 17 residues long. No DNA is recorded. Germline lookup yields CDR1 LNHDA and CDR2 SQIVND (reference sequence). Drawing the rest from reference TRBV19 and TRBJ1-1, the complete variable domain is DGGITQSPKYLFRKEGQNVTLSCEQNLNHDAMYWYRQDPGQGLRLIYYSQIVNDFQKGDIAEGYSVSREKKESFPLTVTSAQKNPTAFYLCASTPDSTPQMNTEAFFGQGTRLTVV.

The chain couples TRBV4-1 to TRBJ1-4. Germline V gene data show CDR1 as MGHRA and CDR2 as YSYEKL. CDR3 length: 13 residues. The record lacks a DNA sequence. The CDR3 sequence: CASSQDWRGPPSF.

The CDR3 sequence is CASSIRIVSRQSRVTEAFF. This chain links TRBV21-1 with TRBJ1-1. TRBV21-1 is marked as a pseudogene. The CDR3 has 19 residues. Nucleotide data are not available.

The chain combines TRBV4-1 with TRBJ1-2. Germline CDR1 and CDR2: MGHRA and YSYEKL. The CDR3 consists of 15 residues. The DNA sequence is not available. CDR3 amino acids: CASSQVQSPGDGYTF.

This sequence joins TRBV10-1 and TRBJ1-1. Germline CDR1 reads WNHNN; CDR2 reads SYGVQD (reference sequence). There are 9 residues in the CDR3. No DNA appears here. The CDR3 spells CASSLEAFF.

The V and J genes are TRBV2 and TRBJ2-7. Germline V lookup: CDR1 SNHLY, CDR2 FYNNEI. This CDR3 is 12 amino acids long. A DNA sequence was not provided. CDR3: CASKKGPYEQYF. The complete variable domain, with remaining parts taken from reference TRBV2 and TRBJ2-7, reads EPEVTQTPSHQVTQMGQEVILRCVPISNHLYFYWYRQILGQKVEFLVSFYNNEISEKSEIFDDQFSVERPDGSNFTLKIRSTKLEDSAMYFCASKKGPYEQYFGPGTRLTVT.

The J gene is TRBJ1-5, the V gene TRBV15; without DNA, the TCRdb call of TRBD1 cannot be checked. The CDR3 covers 14 residues. A DNA sequence was not provided. CDR1 and CDR2 (germline): LNHNV, YYDKDF (reference sequence). The CDR3 loop reads CATRRSGHNQPQHF.

The chain combines TRBV19 with TRBJ2-3. Germline CDR1 reads LNHDA; CDR2 reads SQIVND (reference sequence). CDR3 size: 13 residues. DNA is not on record. The CDR3 protein is CASRAGGTDTQYF.

The chain recombines TRBV19 with TRBJ1-1; the D gene TCRdb calls, TRBD1, cannot be checked with no DNA. The CDR3 length is 14 residues. DNA was not recorded. Germline V lookup: CDR1 LNHDA, CDR2 SQIVND (reference sequence). The CDR3 sequence is CASSMRGRNTEAFF.

V usage is TRBV4-1 and J usage is TRBJ2-7; TCRdb gives TRBD1 as the D gene, but with no DNA this cannot be confirmed. Germline V gene data show CDR1 as MGHRA and CDR2 as YSYEKL. The CDR3 has 14 residues. No DNA is listed. The CDR3 region is CASSTRQGSYEQYF.

The V call is TRBV18, the J call TRBJ1-2; TCRdb designates TRBD1, a call that cannot be tested without DNA. CDR1 is KGHSH, CDR2 LQKENI, per germline. CDR3 size: 13 residues. There is no recorded DNA. This CDR3 reads CASSSEQGNGYTF. The variable domain in full, completed from reference TRBV18 and TRBJ1-2, reads NAGVMQNPRHLVRRRGQEARLRCSPMKGHSHVYWYRQLPEEGLKFMVYLQKENIIDESGMPKERFSAEFPKEGPSILRIQQVVRGDSAAYFCASSSEQGNGYTFGSGTRLTVV.

The chain has TRBV4-1 and TRBJ1-2. CDR3 length equals 17 residues. No DNA sequence is on record. The germline CDR1 and CDR2 sequences are MGHRA and YSYEKL. The chain's CDR3 is CASSQDLLLGRNYGYTF.

The gene calls are TRBV28 and TRBJ2-2; TCRdb proposes TRBD2, but this gene call is untestable without DNA. This CDR3 is 12 amino acids long. No DNA sequence was recorded. Germline values: CDR1 MDHEN, CDR2 SYDVKM. This CDR3 reads CASSLLTGELFF.

The J gene is TRBJ1-1, the V gene TRBV10-3; as DNA is missing, the TRBD1 call by TCRdb cannot be tested. The CDR3 covers 13 residues. No DNA appears here. Germline V gene data show CDR1 as ENHRY and CDR2 as SYGVKD. This CDR3 is CAISGTGEGEAFF.

The chain combines TRBV5-1 with TRBJ1-3. CDR1 SGHRS and CDR2 YFSETQ come from the germline V gene. The CDR3 loop spans 15 amino acids. Only the protein sequence is given. CDR3 loop: CASSLAGTLRNTIYF. Drawing the rest from reference TRBV5-1 and TRBJ1-3, the complete variable domain is KAGVTQTPRYLIKTRGQQVTLSCSPISGHRSVSWYQQTPGQGLQFLFEYFSETQRNKGNFPGRFSGRQFSNSRSEMNVSTLELGDSALYLCASSLAGTLRNTIYFGEGSWLTVV.

This chain uses TRBV14 with TRBJ1-1. CDR3 size: 12 residues. The record lacks a DNA sequence. CDR1 SGHDN and CDR2 FVKESK come from the germline V gene. The CDR3 sequence is CASSRWGSEAFF. Full variable domain (outside the CDR3, taken from reference TRBV14 and TRBJ1-1): EAGVTQFPSHSVIEKGQTVTLRCDPISGHDNLYWYRRVMGKEIKFLLHFVKESKQDESGMPNNRFLAERTGGTYSTLKVQPAELEDSGVYFCASSRWGSEAFFGQGTRLTVV.

This chain links TRBV6-1 with TRBJ1-5. CDR1 and CDR2 (germline): MNHNS, SASEGT. This CDR3 contains 12 residues. DNA is not on record. CDR3 loop: CASRGPYQPQHF.

The chain joins TRBV7-6 to TRBJ2-7; TCRdb reports TRBD1, a call that lacks DNA to check it against. Germline V gene data show CDR1 as SGHVS and CDR2 as FNYEAQ. The CDR3 covers 14 residues. No DNA is recorded. The CDR3 protein is CASSLHQGVEEQYF.

This sequence joins TRBV19 and TRBJ1-4. The CDR3 loop spans 15 amino acids. No DNA is given. Germline lookup yields CDR1 LNHDA and CDR2 SQIVND (reference sequence). The CDR3 region is CASSTGAATNEKLFF.

The V call is TRBV4-3, the J call TRBJ1-2; TCRdb returns TRBD1, unconfirmable since there is no DNA. The CDR3 spans 13 residues. There is no recorded DNA. Per the germline V gene, CDR1 is LGHNA and CDR2 is YSLEER. The CDR3 sequence is CASSLGQGYGYTF.